This T cell receptor (beta chain) stems from a study of spatial heterogeneity in lung cancer. Using its own MiXCR run on the 5' RACE reads, TCRdb lists one record per CDR3 protein. The top ten hold approximately 9% of the sample, which has around 6,600 distinct CDR3 sequences, roughly 5% seen once. There are 11 residues in the CDR3. V lost 5 bases, J lost 4 bases, and 5 bases lay in between. Germline V gene data show CDR1 as SGHRS and CDR2 as YFSETQ. As concerns this clonotype: A much larger clonotype is one base distant, so this may be a read error.

Stated time point: sample taken at primary tumor resection. The authors sequenced whole RNA from tumor, nontumor lung or frozen PBMC without sorting. The rearrangement links TRBV5-1 to TRBJ2-3; D gene uncertain. The source was normal lung tissue next to the tumor, collected at surgery. The sequence was collected from a female donor with early-stage non-small cell lung cancer. The CDR3 coding sequence is TGCGCCAGCAGTTTCGCAGATACGCAGTATTTT. It encodes CASSFADTQYF.